A single sample is the source of the 20 T cell receptor beta chains below, sequenced in a study of blood T cell repertoires in COVID-19. Clones were read by immunoSEQ multiplex PCR, and TCRdb kept only the in-frame ones, dropping some. The table includes approximately 250,000 clones, approximately 88% detected once. The specimen was PBMCs or T cells enriched from blood (not recorded which). The receptors here all came from a woman aged 35 to 49 with acute COVID-19.

This chain links TRBV15 with TRBJ1-1, with D possibly being TRBD1 (6 bases). CDR1 LNHNV and CDR2 YYDKDF come from the germline V gene (reference sequence). Trimming cost V 5 bases and J 4 bases, with 14 bases left between them. The CDR3 contains 14 residues. The CDR3 DNA sequence: TGTGCCACCAGCGCCCTACAGGGTCGCACTGAAGCTTTCTTT. It translates to CATSALQGRTEAFF.

The chain employs TRBV28 and TRBJ1-6, with 7 nucleotides matching TRBD1. Trimming took 7 bases from V and 7 from J; bases not matched to a gene: 10. This CDR3 has 15 amino acids. Germline V CDR1 and CDR2: MDHEN, SYDVKM. This CDR3 reads CASTRKGQRNSPLHF. CDR3 DNA sequence: TGTGCCAGCACCCGAAAGGGACAGAGAAATTCACCCCTCCACTTT.

This rearrangement joins TRBV5-4 to TRBJ2-3; TRBD2 matches 11 bases. There are 14 residues in the CDR3. CDR1 SGHNT and CDR2 YYREEE come from the germline V gene (reference sequence). The V gene end was trimmed by 5 bases and the J gene end by 3 bases; junction bases not matched to a gene: 2. The CDR3 loop is CASRLAGDTDTQYF. The CDR3 coding sequence is TGTGCCAGCAGACTAGCGGGAGATACAGATACGCAGTATTTT.

The genes are TRBV30 and TRBJ1-1; D possibly corresponds to TRBD1 (5 bases). The V gene lost 1 base and the J gene lost 0 bases, with 9 bases spanning the gap. The CDR3 runs to 14 residues. Germline-derived CDR1 and CDR2 are GTSNPN and SVGIG (reference sequence). CDR3 DNA sequence: TGTGCCTGGAGTGGAGACAGTATGAACACTGAAGCTTTCTTT. It yields the protein CAWSGDSMNTEAFF.

This clone has just one count. The genes are TRBV7-2 and TRBJ1-1; D not certain. In germline, CDR1 is SGHTA, CDR2 FQGNSA. Trimming cost V 5 bases and J 7 bases, with 8 bases left between them. The CDR3 spans 11 residues. For the CDR3, the DNA is TGTGCCAGCAGCCAAACAGTTGAAGCTTTCTTT. It yields the protein CASSQTVEAFF.

This clone was recorded only once. This rearrangement joins TRBV7-9 to TRBJ1-1; D gene ambiguous. The germline CDR1 and CDR2 sequences are SEHNR and FQNEAQ (reference sequence). With 4 bases removed from V and 4 bases from J, the gap between germline ends came to 16 bases. This CDR3 is 15 amino acids long. The CDR3 region has the DNA TGTGCCAGCAGCTCAAGATGGGAGGGTTTCACTGAAGCTTTCTTT. It encodes CASSSRWEGFTEAFF.

The chain employs TRBV18 and TRBJ2-3; 11 bases are a match to TRBD2. The CDR3 has 15 amino acids. The germline V gene encodes CDR1 KGHSH and CDR2 LQKENI. V was pared by 5 bases and J by 3 bases, with 4 bases of the junction left unmatched. The CDR3 bases are TGTGCCAGCTCATCAACTAGCGGGAGTACAGATACGCAGTATTTT. Translated, it gives CASSSTSGSTDTQYF.

This chain uses TRBV4-1 with TRBJ1-5; D is unresolved. The germline V and J ends were trimmed by 5 bases and 5 bases, with 10 bases remaining between them. Per germline, CDR1 MGHRA and CDR2 YSYEKL. This CDR3 spans 13 amino acids. The CDR3 sequence: CASSFDGDQPQHF. CDR3 DNA sequence: TGCGCCAGCAGCTTTGACGGGGATCAGCCCCAGCATTTT.

The rearrangement uses TRBV2 and TRBJ2-5; 12 bases match TRBD1. This CDR3 is 19 amino acids long. With 3 bases clipped from V and 6 bases from J, the junction kept 17 bases outside the gene matches. Per germline, CDR1 SNHLY and CDR2 FYNNEI. The CDR3 sequence is CASSEATPLGTGGRQTQYF. In DNA form, the CDR3 reads TGTGCCAGCAGTGAGGCTACTCCTTTGGGGACAGGGGGCAGACAGACCCAGTACTTC.

The gene calls are TRBV28 and TRBJ1-5; 9 bases are a match to TRBD1. Germline-derived CDR1 and CDR2 are MDHEN and SYDVKM. V trimming: 4 bases; J trimming: 11 bases; junction bases outside the gene matches: 9. This CDR3 is built from 14 residues. The CDR3 sequence: CASSSGQGTRAQHF. CDR3 nucleotide sequence: TGTGCCAGCAGTTCCGGACAGGGGACTCGGGCCCAGCATTTT.

The chain uses TRBV5-1 and TRBJ1-1; 8 bases line up with TRBD1. Germline CDR1 reads SGHRS; CDR2 reads YFSETQ. V was pared by 5 bases and J by 0 bases, with 3 bases of the junction left unmatched. This CDR3 has 14 amino acids. CDR3 DNA sequence: TGCGCCAGCAGTCGGGACAGGATGAACACTGAAGCTTTCTTT. It is translated as CASSRDRMNTEAFF.

The DNA for the CDR3 is TGTGCCAGCAGCCAAGGGCCTTCTGGCGGCTCCTACGAGCAGTACGTC. This translates into CASSQGPSGGSYEQYV. The genes are TRBV3-1 (or the pseudogene TRBV3-2) and TRBJ2-7; D is unclear. The CDR3 totals 16 residues. V lost 1 base and J lost 0, with 13 bases in between. Per the germline V gene, CDR1 is LGHDT and CDR2 is YNNKEL (reference sequence).

The rearrangement joins TRBV27 to TRBJ1-5; possible D gene TRBD1, 6 bases. The CDR3 extends over 15 amino acids. Germline values: CDR1 MNHEY, CDR2 SMNVEV (reference sequence). With 2 bases removed from V and 6 bases from J, the gap between germline ends came to 14 bases. The chain's CDR3 is CASSLGQGFRQPQHF. DNA for the CDR3: TGTGCCAGCAGTTTAGGGCAGGGGTTCCGTCAGCCCCAGCATTTT.

A few counts support this clone. The chain joins TRBV27 to TRBJ2-7, with TRBD2 matching over 7 bases. This CDR3 contains 13 residues. Per the germline V gene, CDR1 is MNHEY and CDR2 is SMNVEV (reference sequence). CDR3 region: CASAPWEAGELDV. CDR3 nucleotide sequence: TGTGCCAGCGCCCCTTGGGAGGCGGGAGAATTGGACGTC.

In DNA form, the CDR3 reads TGTGCCAGCTCACCAGGGAGCGGTTTGTACAATGAGCAGTTCTTC. As protein: CASSPGSGLYNEQFF. The chain employs TRBV18 and TRBJ2-1, with a weak D call TRBD2 (5 bases). The CDR3 extends over 15 amino acids. V was pared by 2 bases and J by 4 bases, with 12 bases between. Germline CDR1 is KGHSH and CDR2 is LQKENI. Supplemented by reference TRBV18 and TRBJ2-1, the full variable domain reads NAGVMQNPRHLVRRRGQEARLRCSPMKGHSHVYWYRQLPEEGLKFMVYLQKENIIDESGMPKERFSAEFPKEGPSILRIQQVVRGDSAAYFCASSPGSGLYNEQFFGPGTRLTVL.

This clone was seen a few times. The chain combines TRBV19 with TRBJ2-7; TRBD2 matches 12 bases. Germline CDR1 is LNHDA and CDR2 is SQIVND (reference sequence). There are 15 residues in the CDR3. Trimming took 6 bases from V and 4 from J; bases not matched to a gene: 7. The CDR3 reads CASRTSGRTGYEQYF. The CDR3 DNA is TGTGCCAGTAGGACTAGCGGGAGAACGGGATACGAGCAGTACTTC.

This clone has just one count. This chain joins TRBV4-2 and TRBJ1-6; D unclear. Germline V gives CDR1 LGHNA, CDR2 YNFKEQ. The germline V and J ends were trimmed by 1 base and 7 bases, with 14 bases remaining between them. The CDR3 has 16 amino acids. The CDR3 is CASSQVGFDRNSPLHF. The DNA of the CDR3 is TGTGCCAGCAGCCAAGTCGGGTTTGACCGAAATTCACCCCTCCACTTT.

The V and J genes are TRBV7-3 and TRBJ2-5; a weak D match, TRBD2 (6 bases). The CDR3 runs to 14 residues. The V end lost 4 bases, the J end lost 4 bases, and 13 bases lay between the germline ends. In germline, CDR1 is SGHTA, CDR2 FQGTGA. The DNA of the CDR3 is TGTGCCAGCAGCTCCGCGGGGAGTGGAGAGACCCAGTACTTC. Its translation is CASSSAGSGETQYF. Complete variable domain (other parts from reference TRBV7-3 and TRBJ2-5): GAGVSQTPSNKVTEKGKYVELRCDPISGHTALYWYRQSLGQGPEFLIYFQGTGAADDSGLPNDRFFAVRPEGSVSTLKIQRTERGDSAVYLCASSSAGSGETQYFGPGTRLLVL.

V gene TRBV5-5 combines with J gene TRBJ2-6; tentatively, D is TRBD1 (5 bases). The germline V gene encodes CDR1 SGHKS and CDR2 YYEKEE (reference sequence). The CDR3 length is 16 residues. Trimming stripped 4 bases from V and 0 bases from J, with 11 bases between. DNA of the CDR3: TGTGCCAGCAGCGTCGACAGAAACTCTGGGGCCAACGTCCTGACTTTC. It specifies CASSVDRNSGANVLTF.

This sequence joins TRBV24-1 and TRBJ1-2, with D perhaps matching TRBD1 (5 bases). Germline CDR1 and CDR2: KGHDR and SFDVKD. The CDR3 contains 14 residues. V lost 7 bases and J lost 6, with 17 bases in between. The CDR3 is CATSPAPGFHGYTF. The CDR3 coding sequence is TGTGCCACCAGCCCAGCCCCAGGGTTCCATGGCTACACCTTC.